The entry below gives a single T cell receptor (beta chain) sequence along with its context. As yet, its antigen is unknown. The CDR3 is 11 residues long. Germline-derived CDR1 and CDR2 are SGDLS and YYNGEE. Trimming cost V 4 bases and J 5 bases, with 6 bases left between them. This sample is drawn from a study of a mutant IDH1 vaccine in newly diagnosed glioma. Assay used: immunoSEQ multiplex PCR; TCRdb lists only in-frame clones, some missing. The sample yields approximately 25,000 clones, 82% seen once. Time point given: week 47, end of study. With topical imiquimod, each dose of the vaccine consisted of 300 ug of mutant IDH1 20-mer peptide.

The sample in question was PBMCs, obtained from a glioma patient whose treatment included an IDH1 peptide vaccine. This receptor was identified in a man aged 40-55 years with glioma. Some clones in this sample may be carry-over from other donors' samples. The gene calls are TRBV9 and TRBJ2-5, with D hard to call. The CDR3 region is CASSSMETQYF. CDR3 DNA: TGTGCCAGCAGCTCGATGGAGACCCAGTACTTC.